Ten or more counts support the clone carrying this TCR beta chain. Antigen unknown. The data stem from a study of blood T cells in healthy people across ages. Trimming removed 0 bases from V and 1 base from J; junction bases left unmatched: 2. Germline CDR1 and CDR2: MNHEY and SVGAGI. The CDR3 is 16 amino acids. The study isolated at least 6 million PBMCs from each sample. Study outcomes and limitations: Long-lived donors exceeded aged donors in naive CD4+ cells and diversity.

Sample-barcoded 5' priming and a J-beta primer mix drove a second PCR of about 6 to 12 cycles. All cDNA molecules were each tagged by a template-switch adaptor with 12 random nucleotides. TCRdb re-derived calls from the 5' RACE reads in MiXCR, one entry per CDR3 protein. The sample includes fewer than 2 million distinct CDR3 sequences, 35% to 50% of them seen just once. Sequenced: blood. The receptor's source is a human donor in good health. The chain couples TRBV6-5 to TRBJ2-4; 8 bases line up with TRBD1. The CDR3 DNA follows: TGTGCCAGCAGTTACTCCACAGGGGGTGCCAAAAACATTCAGTACTTC. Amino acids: CASSYSTGGAKNIQYF.